The T cell receptor beta chain described here comes from a study of blood T cell repertoires in COVID-19 (dated by TCRdb to about 2020). Study-level background: Samples covering the acute and convalescent phases of COVID-19 were provided by collaborators in the United States, Italy and Spain. Deeply sampled blood TCRbeta repertoires from subjects exposed to, actively infected with, or recovered from COVID-19 were included in the dataset. The samples were drawn from two sources: the first 160 participants of the ongoing ImmuneRACE study, and 1,000 to 1,500 subjects contributed by 6 global collaborators. Sample metadata almost always included a de-identified subject ID, COVID-19 status, age in years and sex. The prospective study material was composed of cDNA or gDNA derived from T cells, B-cell-depleted T cells, or PBMCs. The repertoires were released in a freely available public database meant as a resource for research on the immune response to SARS-CoV-2. Where available, HLA class I and class II types were obtained from metadata supplied by the sample provider rather than from assay-based typing. Beyond this particular receptor, the publication reports: Clinical and demographic metadata were provided uncurated, with the amount varying by source and participant.

The immunoSEQ Assay, a bias-controlled multiplex PCR, was used to amplify TCRbeta CDR3 regions from genomic DNA. Processing in the source paper ran as follows. The number of nucleated cells in each sample was estimated by amplification of reference gene primers within the assay. Sequence reads were collapsed and filtered to measure the absolute abundance of every unique TCRbeta CDR3 rearrangement. For each sample, productive Simpson clonality was calculated as the square root of Simpson's diversity index over productive rearrangements. In TCRdb, the immuneACCESS table is reduced to in-frame sequences with V and J assigned. These tables do not hold every clone; where another copy was compared, an unresolved V gene accounts for under half, and the others remain unexplained. The V and J calls and clone size are taken from that table; D and trimming were inferred from the DNA. This sample holds 70,000 to 90,000 clones; around four fifths were observed only once. The ten largest clones capture 10% to 12% of the sample.

Taken from cysteine to phenylalanine, the CDR3 has 15 residues. CDR3 DNA is the only sequence kept; it has 45 bases, read in frame from the first base. V gives up 7 bases and J gives up 2 bases, and the segment between their germline ends measures 16 bases. Taken from the germline V gene, the CDR1 and CDR2 loops are MDHEN and SYDVKM. In the case of this clone: Its antigen target is currently unknown. Nothing much larger sits one base from this clone, and base qualities are not available.

Each collaborating institution followed its own protocols to collect whole blood in K2EDTA tubes. For TCRbeta analysis, collaborators shipped samples as frozen whole blood, isolated PBMCs, or DNA extracted from either of those sample types. Sequenced material: peripheral blood. The receptor chain draws on TRBV28 and TRBJ2-3; TRBD2 could be the D gene, as 6 bases match. The sequence was obtained from a man aged 70 or older with acute or convalescent COVID-19. The CDR3 has the sequence CASTPLAALTDTQYF. In nucleotides, the sequence is TGTGCCAGCACCCCGTTAGCGGCCCTCACAGATACGCAGTATTTT.